Below, 21 T cell receptor beta chains from the same sample are listed, as sequenced in a study of technical replicates of blood from a handful of donors. Profiled with immunoSEQ multiplex PCR; TCRdb holds only in-frame clones, not every one. In the table there are about 48,000 clones, 80% to 95% of which are singletons. Source material: PBMCs. These receptors all come from a human donor in good health. Some clones in this sample may be carry-over from other donors' samples.

Comments on this clone: Other DNA sequences from this sample encode an identical CDR3 as well. Written as DNA, the CDR3 is TGCGCCAGCAGCCCAAGCGGGGGGTACAATGAGCAGTTCTTC. Its protein product is CASSPSGGYNEQFF. The rearrangement uses TRBV5-1 and TRBJ2-1, with TRBD2 matching 9 bases. This CDR3 contains 14 residues. The ends lost 4 bases at V and 4 bases at J; junction bases unmatched: 3. CDR1 and CDR2 from the germline V gene are SGHRS and YFSETQ.

V is TRBV7-9 and J is TRBJ2-7; the match to TRBD1 covers 9 bases. With 5 bases clipped from V and 7 bases from J, the junction kept 15 bases outside the gene matches. This CDR3 is 16 amino acids long. The V gene's germline CDR1 is SEHNR and CDR2 FQNEAQ (reference sequence). In nucleotides, the CDR3 is TGTGCCAGCAGCCCTACCCCGGGACAGGGCGTACGGGAGCAGTACTTC. It yields the protein CASSPTPGQGVREQYF.

A remark on this clone: The same CDR3 is also encoded by other DNA sequences in this sample. This chain uses TRBV5-4 with TRBJ2-1; TRBD2 might be the D (6 bases). Trimming pared 4 bases from V and 0 bases from J, leaving 11 bases between. This CDR3 comprises 15 residues. Germline CDR1 is SGHNT and CDR2 is YYREEE (reference sequence). CDR3 in DNA: TGTGCCAGCAGCCTCGGGGGAAGCTCCTACAATGAGCAGTTCTTC. Its protein product is CASSLGGSSYNEQFF.

The genes are TRBV6-1 and TRBJ2-7, with 8 positions matching TRBD1. J was trimmed by 1 base and V by 10 bases; bases with no gene match: 6. The CDR3 totals 13 residues. Germline values: CDR1 MNHNS, CDR2 SASEGT. CDR3 nucleotides: TGTGCCACCAGACAGGGGTTTTCCTACGAGCAGTACTTC. It specifies CATRQGFSYEQYF.

The J gene is TRBJ2-7, the V gene TRBV21-1; the table's D call of TRBD1 was not tested on the DNA. TRBV21-1 is marked as a pseudogene. CDR3 length: 16 residues. CDR3 sequence: CASSTDRGEPPNEQYF. CDR3 coding DNA: TGTGCCAGCAGCACAGACAGGGGCGAACCCCCTAACGAGCAGTACTTC.

The rearrangement links TRBV6-6 to TRBJ1-2; D is perhaps TRBD1 (6 bases). CDR3 size: 14 residues. In germline, CDR1 is MNHNY, CDR2 SVGAGI (reference sequence). The ends were cut back, 6 bases at V and 6 bases at J, with 17 bases in the middle. CDR3 sequence: CASSTAGGGDGYTF. In DNA form, the CDR3 reads TGTGCCAGCAGCACGGCGGGGGGCGGGGATGGCTACACCTTC.

This chain uses TRBV30 with TRBJ2-7; 14 bases are a match to TRBD2. This CDR3 contains 18 residues. The ends lost 1 base at V and 2 bases at J; junction bases unmatched: 10. Germline assignment: CDR1 GTSNPN and CDR2 SVGIG (reference sequence). The chain's CDR3 is CAWSEEGLAGVSPYEQYF. The CDR3, as DNA: TGTGCCTGGAGTGAAGAGGGACTAGCGGGAGTGTCGCCCTACGAGCAGTACTTC.

The chain joins TRBV5-4 to TRBJ2-5; D uncertain. The CDR3 length is 15 residues. The V end was cut by 4 bases, the J end by 2 bases, with 15 bases between. Germline V CDR1 and CDR2: SGHNT, YYREEE (reference sequence). CDR3 protein: CASSPRPGAQETQYF. In DNA, the CDR3 is TGTGCCAGCAGCCCACGCCCGGGTGCTCAAGAGACCCAGTACTTC.

This clone was seen only once. This sequence joins TRBV4-1 and TRBJ1-4; 11 bases match TRBD1. Trimming took 1 base from V and 8 from J; bases not matched to a gene: 6. Looked up from germline, CDR1 is MGHRA and CDR2 is YSYEKL. The CDR3 is 16 residues long. The CDR3 bases are TGCGCCAGCAGCCAAGTCGCCGGGACAGGGGGGGAAAAACTGTTTTTT. This codes for CASSQVAGTGGEKLFF.

V is TRBV5-1 and J is TRBJ1-6; 7 positions match TRBD1. The V gene's germline CDR1 is SGHRS and CDR2 YFSETQ. Unmatched junction bases numbered 6, after V lost 4 bases and J lost 8 bases. CDR3 size: 14 residues. CDR3 sequence reads: CASSPAGGYSPLHF. The DNA of the CDR3 is TGCGCCAGCAGCCCCGCAGGGGGGTATTCACCCCTCCACTTT.

This rearrangement joins TRBV9 to TRBJ1-1; D remains unclear. The V end lost 1 base, the J end lost 4 bases, and 11 bases lay between the germline ends. The CDR3 extends over 14 amino acids. CDR1 and CDR2 from the germline V gene are SGDLS and YYNGEE. CDR3 coding DNA: TGTGCCAGCAGCGTAACGGGAGAGGCCACTGAAGCTTTCTTT. Residues: CASSVTGEATEAFF.

J is TRBJ2-1 and V is TRBV4-2; TRBD2 matches 9 bases. The CDR3 totals 17 residues. Germline CDR1 and CDR2: LGHNA and YNFKEQ. V lost 0 bases to trimming and J lost 9 bases; unmatched junction nucleotides: 12. The CDR3 is CASSQDPGLAGWGEQFF. In DNA, the CDR3 is TGTGCCAGCAGCCAAGATCCGGGGCTAGCGGGATGGGGTGAGCAGTTCTTC.

The rearrangement joins TRBV30 to TRBJ2-7; 8 positions match TRBD1. The junction had 7 bases not matched to a gene; V was cut back by 2 bases and J by 4 bases. CDR1 and CDR2 (germline): GTSNPN, SVGIG (reference sequence). The CDR3 totals 14 residues. The CDR3 DNA reads TGTGCCTGGAGTCACGGACAGGGTATTTACGAGCAGTACTTC. This encodes CAWSHGQGIYEQYF.

The genes are TRBV7-2 and TRBJ2-5; 9 nucleotides match TRBD2. Germline V gene data show CDR1 as SGHTA and CDR2 as FQGNSA. The CDR3 extends over 17 amino acids. Trimming removed 4 bases from V and 2 bases from J; junction bases left unmatched: 11. CDR3: CASSSGRSGGAQETQYF. The CDR3 DNA is TGTGCCAGCAGCTCCGGGCGTAGCGGGGGTGCACAAGAGACCCAGTACTTC. Filled out from reference TRBV7-2 and TRBJ2-5, the complete variable domain reads GAGVSQSPSNKVTEKGKDVELRCDPISGHTALYWYRQSLGQGLEFLIYFQGNSAPDKSGLPSDRFSAERTGGSVSTLTIQRTQQEDSAVYLCASSSGRSGGAQETQYFGPGTRLLVL.

J is TRBJ2-5 and V is TRBV2; D is possibly TRBD1 (5 bases). Germline V gene lookup returns CDR1 SNHLY and CDR2 FYNNEI. CDR3 length: 15 residues. The V gene lost 0 bases and the J gene lost 7 bases, with 15 bases spanning the gap. CDR3 DNA sequence: TGTGCCAGCAGTGAAGCATGGCAGGCTAGGGGGACCCAGTACTTC. It codes for CASSEAWQARGTQYF.

This chain links TRBV11-3 with TRBJ1-1; a weak D match, TRBD1 (5 bases). This CDR3 has 13 amino acids. Germline values: CDR1 SGHNT, CDR2 YENEEA. V lost 0 bases, J lost 7 bases, and 9 bases lay in between. In DNA form, the CDR3 reads TGTGCCAGCAGCTTAGATATGGGGCGTGAAGCTTTCTTT. As protein: CASSLDMGREAFF. The variable domain in full, with the rest retrieved from reference TRBV11-3 and TRBJ1-1, is EAGVVQSPRYKIIEKKQPVAFWCNPISGHNTLYWYLQNLGQGPELLIRYENEEAVDDSQLPKDRFSAERLKGVDSTLKIQPAELGDSAVYLCASSLDMGREAFFGQGTRLTVV.

This chain uses TRBV12-5 with TRBJ1-1, with a weak D call TRBD1 (6 bases). V was pared by 5 bases and J by 7 bases, with 14 bases between. CDR1 and CDR2 (germline): LGHNT, FRNRAP. This CDR3 is built from 13 residues. CDR3 sequence (DNA): TGTGCTAGTGGTCAGACGGACAGAGATGAAGCTTTCTTT. Its protein product is CASGQTDRDEAFF.

This chain joins TRBV7-6 and TRBJ2-7; 7 bases fit TRBD1. J gave up 3 bases and V 5 bases, and 7 bases lay outside the gene matches. The germline gives CDR1 SGHVS, CDR2 FNYEAQ. The CDR3 is made up of 14 amino acids. In DNA, the CDR3 is TGTGCCAGCAGCACCCGACAGGGTGGCTACGAGCAGTACTTC. Amino acids: CASSTRQGGYEQYF.

This chain uses TRBV7-8 with TRBJ2-1; weak D call: TRBD2 (6 bases). The CDR3 is 16 residues long. Between the trimmed V and J ends, which lost 1 base and 5 bases, there was a span of 15 bases. Per the germline V gene, CDR1 is SGHVS and CDR2 is FQNEAQ. CDR3 loop: CASSLVWPGVDNEQFF. CDR3 coding DNA: TGTGCCAGCAGCTTAGTGTGGCCGGGGGTGGACAATGAGCAGTTCTTC.

The V gene is TRBV7-2, the J gene TRBJ2-4, with 10 bases fitting TRBD2. Trimming at V came to 1 base and at J to 6 bases, leaving 3 bases not matched to a gene. The CDR3 covers 15 residues. Germline CDR1 reads SGHTA; CDR2 reads FQGNSA. The CDR3 sequence: CASSLGSGGTNIQYF. In DNA, the CDR3 is TGTGCCAGCAGCTTAGGTAGCGGGGGGACAAACATTCAGTACTTC.

The rearrangement links TRBV27 to TRBJ2-5; 8 nucleotides match TRBD2. After removal of 6 bases from V and 1 base from J, the junction contained 1 base not matched to a gene. Germline V gene lookup returns CDR1 MNHEY and CDR2 SMNVEV (reference sequence). CDR3 length equals 13 residues. CDR3 loop: CASRGLGQETQYF. CDR3 DNA: TGTGCCAGCAGGGGACTAGGCCAAGAGACCCAGTACTTC.